Reported below is one T cell receptor (beta chain). V was pared by 2 bases and J by 4 bases, with 9 bases between. The CDR3 totals 14 residues. Germline CDR1 reads KGHSH; CDR2 reads LQKENI. The method was immunoSEQ multiplex PCR; TCRdb's version includes in-frame clones alone and lacks a portion of them. The data hold approximately 150,000 clones, with about 85% observed a single time. The data are from a study of T cell responses to AZD1222 COVID-19 vaccine. The V and J genes are TRBV18 and TRBJ1-5, with a weak D call TRBD1 (5 bases). The sample consisted of peripheral blood, taken on day 0 of AZD1222 vaccination. This TCR came from an adult in good health. CDR3 amino acids: CASSPWGRNQPQHF. CDR3 sequence (DNA): TGTGCCAGCTCACCATGGGGCAGGAATCAGCCCCAGCATTTT.